The source of this TCR beta chain is a study of Tregs in tolerant kidney transplant recipients. Using immunoSEQ multiplex PCR, the repertoire was profiled, and TCRdb retains in-frame clones only, with some absent. The sample consists of approximately 67,000 clones, roughly 92% of them appearing once. This CDR3 comprises 15 residues. Germline V gives CDR1 SGHTA, CDR2 FQGTGA. Trimming shortened V by 2 bases and J by 4 bases, and 14 bases separated the two germline ends. The receptor comes from a human donor who received a combined kidney and bone marrow transplant. The sample in question was CD8+ T cells from blood, obtained before the transplant. The rearrangement links TRBV7-3 to TRBJ2-5; D is possibly TRBD2 (7 bases). CDR3 coding DNA: TGTGCCAGCAGCTTAGGGGGGGGGCAAGGAGAGACCCAGTACTTC. Translating gives CASSLGGGQGETQYF.